This T cell receptor (beta chain) was identified during a study of cytomegalovirus exposure and HLA in healthy donors. In its sample, this clone was seen once. The antigen is undetermined. PCR involved 60 Vbeta and 13 Jbeta primers. Method: immunoSEQ multiplex PCR; TCRdb's copy keeps in-frame clones and lacks some. The sample yields about 140,000 clones, about 74% seen once. The study, taken as a whole, reports: According to an earlier analysis, most TCR beta V segments yielded productive rearrangements about 87% or about 30% of the time.

Germline lookup yields CDR1 SGHTA and CDR2 FQGTGA. The CDR3 runs 17 residues. The junction had 13 bases not matched to a gene; V was cut back by 5 bases and J by 3 bases. This sequence was found in a young man in good health and CMV-seronegative. Sequencing used PBMCs. The V gene is TRBV7-3, the J gene TRBJ2-4; 7 bases match TRBD1. The CDR3 DNA reads TGTGCCAGCAGCGCGAAATACAGGGGACCTGTCAAAAACATTCAGTACTTC. Amino acid sequence: CASSAKYRGPVKNIQYF.